A single sample is the source of the 12 T cell receptor beta chains below, sequenced in a study of neoadjuvant anti-PD-1 for oral cavity cancer. TCRdb keeps only in-frame clones here, not all; method: immunoSEQ multiplex PCR. Among around 12,000 clones listed, 50% to 80% were seen once. Sequenced here: PBMCs, sampled before nivolumab (anti-PD-1) treatment. These TCRs come from a person between 40 and 79 years old with oral cavity squamous cell carcinoma.

This clone was picked up a small number of times. V and J are TRBV2 and TRBJ1-2; D remains ambiguous. Germline V gene lookup returns CDR1 SNHLY and CDR2 FYNNEI. V was clipped by 2 bases and J by 13 bases, with 8 bases between them. This CDR3 is 10 amino acids long. The CDR3 loop is CASSENVRTF. The CDR3 DNA reads as TGTGCCAGCAGTGAAAACGTACGCACCTTC.

V gene TRBV11-2 combines with J gene TRBJ2-5; D unclear. V dropped 0 bases and J dropped 5 bases, with 7 bases sitting between them. The CDR3 runs to 13 residues. Germline CDR1 SGHAT, CDR2 FQNNGV. In DNA, the CDR3 is TGTGCCAGCAGCTTAGAGGGGATTGAGACCCAGTACTTC. Translation gives CASSLEGIETQYF.

This clone was picked up a small number of times. J is TRBJ2-7 and V is TRBV6-5; 7 positions agree with TRBD1. V lost 3 bases and J lost 3; bases outside the gene matches: 5. CDR3 length: 14 residues. Germline V CDR1 and CDR2: MNHEY, SVGAGI. Here the CDR3 reads CASSYGDSNYEQYF. CDR3 sequence (DNA): TGTGCCAGCAGTTATGGGGACAGTAACTACGAGCAGTACTTC.

The rearrangement joins TRBV5-1 to TRBJ2-1; TRBD2 agrees at 11 bases. This CDR3 is 16 amino acids long. The germline gives CDR1 SGHRS, CDR2 YFSETQ. V was clipped by 2 bases and J by 6 bases; unmatched bases: 7. CDR3 residues: CASSFRDGLAGNEQFF. In DNA, the CDR3 is TGCGCCAGCAGCTTTAGGGACGGACTAGCGGGCAATGAGCAGTTCTTC.

The CDR3 loop reads CASTGQGFGNTEAFF. The CDR3 coding sequence is TGTGCCAGTACGGGACAGGGGTTTGGGAACACTGAAGCTTTCTTT. This sequence joins TRBV6-1 and TRBJ1-1, with 10 bases matching TRBD1. The CDR3 is 15 amino acids. The junction had 8 bases not matched to a gene; V was cut back by 9 bases and J by 1 base. Germline V gives CDR1 MNHNS, CDR2 SASEGT.

This clone has just a few counts. V usage is TRBV5-1 and J usage is TRBJ2-1; 9 bases fit TRBD1. Germline V gives CDR1 SGHRS, CDR2 YFSETQ. The J segment lost 4 bases and the V segment lost 1 base, leaving 3 bases of the junction unmatched. The CDR3 consists of 15 residues. CDR3 amino acids: CASSLRDRVYNEQFF. The CDR3 bases are TGCGCCAGCAGCTTGAGGGACAGGGTATACAATGAGCAGTTCTTC.

The chain has TRBV14 and TRBJ2-1, with 8 bases lining up with TRBD2. This CDR3 is built from 15 residues. Unmatched junction bases numbered 7, after V lost 4 bases and J lost 5 bases. CDR1 SGHDN and CDR2 FVKESK come from the germline V gene. This chain's CDR3 is CASSPSGGGHNEQFF. The CDR3 nucleotides read TGTGCCAGCAGCCCCTCTGGCGGGGGGCACAATGAGCAGTTCTTC.

V gene TRBV7-9 combines with J gene TRBJ1-1; no definite D call. Deletions cut 4 bases from V and 10 bases from J, with 10 bases between. Looked up from germline, CDR1 is SEHNR and CDR2 is FQNEAQ (reference sequence). The CDR3 is made up of 11 amino acids. In DNA form, the CDR3 reads TGTGCCAGCAGCTCTTATCTGGGAGCTTTCTTT. Residues: CASSSYLGAFF. Together with reference TRBV7-9 and TRBJ1-1, the CDR3 gives the full variable domain: DTGVSQNPRHKITKRGQNVTFRCDPISEHNRLYWYRQTLGQGPEFLTYFQNEAQLEKSRLLSDRFSAERPKGSFSTLEIQRTEQGDSAMYLCASSSYLGAFFGQGTRLTVV.

The CDR3 sequence: CASSSPPFYGYTF. The CDR3 DNA sequence: TGCGCCAGCAGCTCACCGCCCTTCTATGGCTACACCTTC. The chain links TRBV5-1 to TRBJ1-2; D remains unclear. V shed 3 bases and J shed 4 bases, with 10 bases lying between them. The CDR3 contains 13 residues. The germline CDR1 and CDR2 sequences are SGHRS and YFSETQ. The whole variable domain, filled in from reference TRBV5-1 and TRBJ1-2, reads KAGVTQTPRYLIKTRGQQVTLSCSPISGHRSVSWYQQTPGQGLQFLFEYFSETQRNKGNFPGRFSGRQFSNSRSEMNVSTLELGDSALYLCASSSPPFYGYTFGSGTRLTVV.

This clone was observed a few times. This chain uses TRBV19 with TRBJ2-7, with 9 bases matching TRBD1. The J segment lost 8 bases and the V segment lost 8 bases, leaving 28 bases of the junction unmatched. The CDR3 has 19 residues. Per germline, CDR1 LNHDA and CDR2 SQIVND (reference sequence). The DNA for the CDR3 is TGTGCCAGTTATCGGCAGAGCCGGAGCAATGGACAGGGGAAGTTCAAGCAGTACTTC. This gives the protein CASYRQSRSNGQGKFKQYF.

This clone appeared a few times. The rearrangement joins TRBV10-2 to TRBJ1-2; the D is unclear. V lost 6 bases, J lost 0 bases, and 11 bases lay in between. The CDR3 consists of 14 residues. Germline loops: CDR1 WSHSY, CDR2 SAAADI. The CDR3: CASSATAANYGYTF. In DNA form, the CDR3 reads TGCGCCAGCAGCGCCACCGCAGCTAACTATGGCTACACCTTC.

The V gene is TRBV11-1, the J gene TRBJ2-6; D unclear. The CDR3 runs to 14 residues. CDR1 and CDR2 from the germline V gene are SGHAT and FQDESV (reference sequence). The V end lost 0 bases, the J end lost 1 base, and 1 base lay between the germline ends. The CDR3 DNA is TGTGCCAGCAGCTTAGCTTCTGGGGCCAACGTCCTGACTTTC. As protein: CASSLASGANVLTF.